The 19 T cell receptor beta chains below all came from one sample that was sequenced in a study of molecular identifiers for immune sequencing clone quantification. MiXCR was run by TCRdb on the PCR reads, yielding one entry per CDR3 protein. This sample carries hundreds of thousands of distinct CDR3 sequences, just under 20% of them seen once, and the ten largest clones take roughly 0.9%. Source material: naive CD8+ T cells from blood, with Jurkat cell RNA spiked in. As for subset: FACS-sorted CD8+CD4-CCR7+CD45RA+ naive T cells. The receptor source for this set is a human donor in good health. Some libraries in this study had Jurkat cell RNA spiked in.

Many counts were recorded for this clonotype. This rearrangement joins TRBV29-1 to TRBJ2-2, with a tentative D call TRBD2 (5 bases). The CDR3 consists of 15 residues. Looked up from germline, CDR1 is SQVTM and CDR2 is ANQGSEA. V shed 1 base and J shed 0 bases, with 9 bases lying between them. DNA of the CDR3: TGCAGCGTTGAAGTTAACGGGGCGAACACCGGGGAGCTGTTTTTT. As protein: CSVEVNGANTGELFF.

The table lists this clonotype with many counts. The chain uses TRBV18 and TRBJ2-5; 7 nucleotides agree with TRBD2. The CDR3 consists of 16 residues. The V and J ends lost 2 bases and 2 bases, in that order; junction bases with no gene match: 8. Germline CDR1 reads KGHSH; CDR2 reads LQKENI. CDR3 bases: TGTGCCAGCTCACCATTTGCGGGGGAAAGACAAGAGACCCAGTACTTC. Translating it yields CASSPFAGERQETQYF.

This clonotype was found many times. The chain combines TRBV27 with TRBJ2-3; 8 bases map to TRBD2. V lost 3 bases, J lost 3 bases, and 5 bases stayed unmatched. CDR3 length equals 15 residues. Per the germline V gene, CDR1 is MNHEY and CDR2 is SMNVEV (reference sequence). The CDR3 coding sequence is TGTGCCAGCAGTTTCGGGGGGGCCTCGACAGATACGCAGTATTTT. Encoded protein: CASSFGGASTDTQYF.

This chain's CDR3 is CASSVGANNEQFF. In DNA form, the CDR3 reads TGTGCCAGCAGCGTCGGGGCCAACAATGAGCAGTTCTTC. The chain joins TRBV9 to TRBJ2-1; D assignment may be TRBD1 or TRBD2 (5 bases each). Trimming removed 2 bases from V and 5 bases from J, with 8 bases in between. The germline gives CDR1 SGDLS, CDR2 YYNGEE. The CDR3 totals 13 residues.

This clonotype was detected ten times or more. This chain uses TRBV6-2 or TRBV6-3 with TRBJ1-3; D unclear. Germline CDR1 is MNHEY and CDR2 is SVGEGT. Trimming removed 0 bases from V and 16 bases from J, with 16 bases in between. The CDR3 consists of 13 residues. CDR3 sequence reads: CASSYSFNSACYF. CDR3 nucleotides: TGTGCCAGCAGTTACTCGTTCAACTCGGCCTGTTATTTT.

This clonotype was picked up many times. The rearrangement links TRBV13 to TRBJ2-4; 7 bases agree with TRBD1. The CDR3 is 13 residues long. Trimming removed 4 bases from V and 5 bases from J; junction bases left unmatched: 2. Germline V gene sequence: CDR1 PRHDT, CDR2 FYEKMQ (reference sequence). The CDR3 here is CASSSGTENIQYF. The CDR3 nucleotides are TGTGCCAGCAGCTCCGGGACAGAAAACATTCAGTACTTC.

The table lists this clonotype with many counts. The V call is TRBV6-5, the J call TRBJ1-2, with a possible D match to TRBD1 (5 bases). V was cut by 0 bases and J by 7 bases, with 12 bases left in between. This CDR3 has 14 residues. Germline lookup yields CDR1 MNHEY and CDR2 SVGAGI. The CDR3 DNA sequence: TGTGCCAGCAGTTACTCGAAGGCAGGGACTGGCTACACCTTC. It specifies CASSYSKAGTGYTF.

In this sample, this clonotype turned up a few times. CDR3 amino acids: CASSYEFWGATSGRMDTQYF. The CDR3 DNA sequence: TGTGCCAGCAGTTACGAGTTTTGGGGCGCGACTAGCGGGAGAATGGATACGCAGTATTTT. The gene calls are TRBV6-2 or TRBV6-3 and TRBJ2-3, with 12 positions matching TRBD2. The V gene's germline CDR1 is MNHEY and CDR2 SVGEGT. The CDR3 contains 20 residues. The trim removed 2 bases at V and 6 bases at J, leaving 18 bases unmatched.

This clonotype has a count of ten or more. This sequence joins TRBV19 and TRBJ1-6; D perhaps matches TRBD1 (5 bases). Germline V gives CDR1 LNHDA, CDR2 SQIVND (reference sequence). Trimming removed 5 bases from V and 5 bases from J, with 13 bases in between. The CDR3 covers 15 residues. The CDR3 protein is CASSEGQENNSPLHF. In DNA, the CDR3 is TGTGCCAGTAGTGAGGGGCAGGAGAATAATTCACCCCTCCACTTT.

Only a few counts were recorded for this clonotype. This chain joins TRBV29-1 and TRBJ2-4, with D possibly TRBD1 on 5 matching bases. This CDR3 is built from 14 residues. With 4 bases removed from V and 7 bases from J, the gap between germline ends came to 17 bases. Germline V gene data show CDR1 as SQVTM and CDR2 as ANQGSEA. CDR3 amino acids: CSVVLQGPLNIQYF. CDR3 nucleotides: TGCAGCGTTGTCCTGCAGGGTCCATTGAACATTCAGTACTTC.

This clonotype was observed a few times. The genes are TRBV3-1 and TRBJ2-3, with TRBD2 matching 9 bases. This CDR3 spans 15 amino acids. In germline, CDR1 is LGHDT, CDR2 YNNKEL (reference sequence). V trimming: 1 base; J trimming: 6 bases; junction bases outside the gene matches: 5. Here the CDR3 reads CASSQGGGASDTQYF. CDR3 bases: TGTGCCAGCAGCCAAGGCGGGGGGGCCTCTGATACGCAGTATTTT.

The table lists this clonotype with many counts. The chain recombines TRBV6-2 or TRBV6-3 with TRBJ2-1; D is perhaps TRBD1 (6 bases). The CDR3 totals 11 residues. Deletions cut 7 bases from V and 15 bases from J, with 16 bases between. The germline V gene has CDR1 MNHEY and CDR2 SVGEGT. DNA for the CDR3: TGTGCCAGCACCAGGGGTTTACGTTGGTTCTTC. Translation gives CASTRGLRWFF.

For this clonotype: A single base separates this from a much larger clone, so it may be a read error. The chain links TRBV12-3 or TRBV12-4 to TRBJ2-1; unclear D gene. The CDR3 extends over 10 amino acids. This CDR3 is CASGVSERFF. Here the CDR3 DNA reads TGTGCCAGCGGGGTTTCAGAGCGGTTCTTC.

This clonotype was found many times. V gene TRBV21-1 combines with J gene TRBJ2-4; whether TRBD1, the table's D call, matches the DNA was not checked. TRBV21-1 is classified as a pseudogene. The CDR3 length is 17 residues. The CDR3 sequence: CASSMGDEVMAKNIQYF. CDR3 DNA: TGTGCCAGCAGTATGGGGGACGAGGTAATGGCCAAAAACATTCAGTACTTC.

This rearrangement joins TRBV10-3 to TRBJ1-1; 7 nucleotides match TRBD1. The CDR3 is 13 residues long. Per germline, CDR1 ENHRY and CDR2 SYGVKD. The J segment lost 5 bases and the V segment lost 5 bases, leaving 5 bases of the junction unmatched. CDR3 nucleotide sequence: TGTGCCATCAGTATGAAGGGGGCTACTGAAGCTTTCTTT. Translating gives CAISMKGATEAFF.

As to this clonotype: At one boundary the junction diverges from the germline segment, which might be a read error. The chain combines TRBV18 with TRBJ2-7; D not resolved. Looked up from germline, CDR1 is KGHSH and CDR2 is LQKENI. CDR3 length: 15 amino acids. The CDR3 DNA reads as TGTGCCAGCTCACCACCGATGGGAATCGCCTACGGGCAGTACTTC. It translates to CASSPPMGIAYGQYF.

A word on this clonotype: This may arise from a read error, as a much more abundant clone is one base away. The chain couples TRBV28 to TRBJ2-5; 12 positions agree with TRBD2. This CDR3 has 18 amino acids. After removal of 5 bases from V and 2 bases from J, the junction contained 12 bases not matched to a gene. The germline V gene encodes CDR1 MDHEN and CDR2 SYDVKM. CDR3 sequence reads: CASSLQRTSGTEQETQYF. The DNA of the CDR3 is TGTGCCAGCAGTCTTCAGAGGACTAGCGGGACCGAACAAGAGACCCAGTACTTC.

Comments on this clonotype: This could be a read error, since a much larger clone is one nucleotide away. V and J are TRBV7-7 and TRBJ2-2, with D perhaps matching TRBD2 (5 bases). Germline CDR1 reads SSHAT; CDR2 reads FNYEAQ (reference sequence). The CDR3 runs to 14 residues. The CDR3 loop is CASSPLSTPGELVF. The CDR3 nucleotides are TGTGCCAGCAGCCCCCTATCCACCCCCGGGGAGCTGGTTTTT.

In regard to this clonotype: A read error may explain this, as a much larger clone is one base away. The rearrangement uses TRBV15 and TRBJ2-1; D remains unclear. Trimming removed 6 bases from V and 8 bases from J, with 14 bases in between. CDR3 length: 13 amino acids. From germline, CDR1 is LNHNV and CDR2 YYDKDF (reference sequence). CDR3 DNA sequence: TGTGCCACCAGGGTCCTAATGAGGTATGAGCAGTTCTTC. This gives the protein CATRVLMRYEQFF.